The T cell receptor (beta chain) under discussion was sequenced for a study of Graves' ophthalmopathy and Graves' hyperthyroidism. TCR beta CDR3 regions were amplified from RNA transcripts. HTBI-primed RT-PCR formed the first round, and a multiplex PCR formed the second. From the multiplex PCR reads, TCRdb called clonotypes with MiXCR, one entry per CDR3 protein. This sample has some 1.1 million distinct CDR3 sequences, with about 40% found just once. Certain patients were not enrolled. These were patients with other autoimmune diseases, uncontrolled infections, pregnancy or lactation. Germline CDR1 SQVTM, CDR2 ANQGSEA. This CDR3 spans 12 amino acids. Trimming left V 7 bases short and J 3 bases short, with 12 bases between.

The sequence came from an adult man with Graves' hyperthyroidism. V gene TRBV29-1 combines with J gene TRBJ1-1; D gene ambiguous. Source material: peripheral blood or thyroid tissue (not recorded which). The CDR3 here is CSGTGPDTEAFF. The CDR3 coding sequence is TGCAGCGGAACCGGGCCTGACACTGAAGCTTTCTTT. Together with reference TRBV29-1 and TRBJ1-1, the CDR3 gives the full variable domain: SAVISQKPSRDICQRGTSLTIQCQVDSQVTMMFWYRQQPGQSLTLIATANQGSEATYESGFVIDKFPISRPNLTFSTLTVSNMSPEDSSIYLCSGTGPDTEAFFGQGTRLTVV.